The clone carrying this T cell receptor beta chain occurred many times. The CDR3 is made up of 15 amino acids. After removal of 0 bases from V and 4 bases from J, the junction contained 4 bases not matched to a gene. Looked up from germline, CDR1 is LGHNT and CDR2 is FRNRAP. This sample is part of a study of early T cells in non-severe SARS-CoV-2 infection. Attachment of unique molecular identifiers to individual cDNA molecules was performed. TCRdb redid the calling of the 5' RACE reads with MiXCR, one entry per CDR3 protein. This sample yields 79,000 or so distinct CDR3 sequences, of which roughly 13% are seen a single time; around 1.1% belongs to the top ten.

The sequence came from an adult who was a healthcare worker with PCR-confirmed SARS-CoV-2 infection or an uninfected control (not recorded which). The V and J genes are TRBV12-5 and TRBJ2-7, with 9 bases aligning to TRBD1. The sample was whole blood. CDR3 coding DNA: TGTGCTAGTGGTTTGGTCTTGGACAGGGGTTACGAGCAGTACTTC. Translated: CASGLVLDRGYEQYF. Drawing the rest from reference TRBV12-5 and TRBJ2-7, the complete variable domain is DARVTQTPRHKVTEMGQEVTMRCQPILGHNTVFWYRQTMMQGLELLAYFRNRAPLDDSGMPKDRFSAEMPDATLATLKIQPSEPRDSAVYFCASGLVLDRGYEQYFGPGTRLTVT.